The 9 T cell receptor beta chains below were found in one sample sequenced in a study of T cells in Graves' hyperthyroidism and ophthalmopathy. RNA transcripts served as the template for amplifying TCR beta CDR3 regions. The primer set for the first-round RT-PCR of the TCR CDR3 was HTBI. TCRdb reprocessed the multiplex PCR reads with MiXCR, giving one entry per CDR3 protein. The table has approximately 640,000 distinct CDR3 sequences, 15% to 20% seen once; the top ten hold approximately 3.8%. The source material was blood. These TCRs come from a young woman with Graves' hyperthyroidism.

There are a few counts of this clonotype. The chain joins TRBV6-1 to TRBJ2-7; D might be TRBD1 (5 bases). V dropped 5 bases and J dropped 3 bases, with 14 bases sitting between them. The CDR3 consists of 14 residues. From germline, CDR1 is MNHNS and CDR2 SASEGT. The CDR3 loop reads CASSLRTLIYEQYF. The CDR3 DNA sequence: TGTGCCAGCAGTTTACGGACATTAATCTACGAGCAGTACTTC.

This clonotype has only one observation. The gene calls are TRBV24-1 and TRBJ1-5; TRBD1 matches 9 bases. The junction had 5 bases not matched to a gene; V was cut back by 3 bases and J by 9 bases. Germline V gene data show CDR1 as KGHDR and CDR2 as SFDVKD. This CDR3 is built from 14 residues. The CDR3 DNA reads TGTGCCACCAGTGATCCGGGACAGGGTCGGCCCCAGCATTTT. Amino acids: CATSDPGQGRPQHF.

The chain recombines TRBV5-1 with TRBJ1-5; the D gene is possibly TRBD1 (5 bases). Trimming took off 4 bases at V and 4 bases at J, with 9 bases between the two ends. The CDR3 is 13 residues long. The germline CDR1 and CDR2 sequences are SGHRS and YFSETQ. The CDR3 region is CASSEGPNQPQHF. The CDR3 bases are TGCGCCAGCAGCGAGGGGCCTAATCAGCCCCAGCATTTT.

This clonotype was counted ten times or more. The chain carries TRBV2 and TRBJ2-5; D uncertain. The CDR3 has 14 amino acids. V was clipped by 6 bases and J by 4 bases, with 15 bases between them. Germline loops: CDR1 SNHLY, CDR2 FYNNEI. The CDR3 region is CASSLRRSRETQYF. The CDR3 DNA follows: TGTGCCAGCAGCCTCCGGCGCTCGAGAGAGACCCAGTACTTC.

This clonotype was observed at least ten times. V usage is TRBV2 and J usage is TRBJ2-1; 11 positions agree with TRBD2. The V gene's germline CDR1 is SNHLY and CDR2 FYNNEI. The CDR3 runs 15 residues. V lost 8 bases, J lost 4 bases, and 7 bases stayed unmatched. The CDR3 nucleotides are TGTGCCAGCTGCCGAGGGACTAGCGGATACAATGAGCAGTTCTTC. Protein product: CASCRGTSGYNEQFF.

This clonotype appeared a few times. This chain connects TRBV7-2 to TRBJ2-5, with D perhaps TRBD2 (5 bases). The CDR3 is made up of 14 amino acids. The V end was cut by 4 bases, the J end by 5 bases, with 14 bases between. Germline CDR1 SGHTA, CDR2 FQGNSA. CDR3 DNA: TGTGCCAGCAGCTCCGCGGGTGCCCGGGAGACCCAGTACTTC. Its translation is CASSSAGARETQYF.

The chain's CDR3 is CASSPTGLAGGTSYNEQFF. The CDR3, as DNA: TGTGCCAGCAGCCCTACCGGACTAGCGGGAGGGACCTCCTACAATGAGCAGTTCTTC. The chain links TRBV7-3 to TRBJ2-1; 15 nucleotides match TRBD2. V was clipped by 5 bases and J by 0 bases; unmatched bases: 8. Per the germline V gene, CDR1 is SGHTA and CDR2 is FQGTGA. The CDR3 runs 19 residues.

The chain couples TRBV4-2 to TRBJ2-5; 8 bases match TRBD2. The germline CDR1 and CDR2 sequences are LGHNA and YNFKEQ. The CDR3 loop spans 14 amino acids. V lost 5 bases to trimming and J lost 5 bases; unmatched junction nucleotides: 7. The CDR3 loop is CASSAGGGRETQYF. The CDR3 DNA sequence: TGTGCCAGCAGCGCGGGAGGAGGGAGGGAGACCCAGTACTTC.

This clonotype was detected ten times or more. The CDR3 sequence is CASSQGVRVAEAFF. The CDR3 DNA sequence: TGTGCCAGCAGCCAAGGGGTGAGGGTCGCTGAAGCTTTCTTT. This chain connects TRBV3-1 to TRBJ1-1; D gene ambiguous. This CDR3 spans 14 amino acids. The germline gives CDR1 LGHDT, CDR2 YNNKEL (reference sequence). V gave up 1 base and J gave up 6 bases, with 12 bases separating them.